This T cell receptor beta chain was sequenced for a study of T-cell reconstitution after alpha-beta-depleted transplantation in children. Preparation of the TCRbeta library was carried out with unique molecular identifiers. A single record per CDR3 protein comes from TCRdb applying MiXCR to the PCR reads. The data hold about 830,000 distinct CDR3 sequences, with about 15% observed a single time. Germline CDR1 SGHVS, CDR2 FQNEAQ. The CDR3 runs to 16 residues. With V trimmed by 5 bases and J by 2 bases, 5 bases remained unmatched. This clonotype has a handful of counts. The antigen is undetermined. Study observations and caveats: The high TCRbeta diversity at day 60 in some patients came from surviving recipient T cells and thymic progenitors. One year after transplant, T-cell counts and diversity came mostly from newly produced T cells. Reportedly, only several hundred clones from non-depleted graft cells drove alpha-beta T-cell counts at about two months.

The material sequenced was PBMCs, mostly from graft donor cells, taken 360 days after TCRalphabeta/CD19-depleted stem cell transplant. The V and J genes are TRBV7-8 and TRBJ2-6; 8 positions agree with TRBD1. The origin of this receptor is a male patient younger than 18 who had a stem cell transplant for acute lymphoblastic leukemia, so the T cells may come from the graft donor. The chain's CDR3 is CASSPDRDAGANVLTF. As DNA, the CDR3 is TGTGCCAGCAGCCCGGACAGGGACGCTGGGGCCAACGTCCTGACTTTC.